Given below is one T cell receptor (beta chain) in context. Antigen unknown. Extraction and reverse transcription of RNA yielded cDNA as the sequencing template. This table comes from immunoSEQ multiplex PCR, and its TCRdb copy is limited to in-frame clones, with some not included. There are tens of thousands of clones in the sample; around 54% occur only once, and just over 5.5% lies in the top ten. Patients with alopecia areata provided lesional scalp punch biopsies as well as peripheral blood. This specimen comes from a study of CD8+ T cells in alopecia areata. General observations from the study: Lesional scalp, especially alopecia totalis/universalis, showed higher clonality than normal scalp.

This CDR3 spans 12 amino acids. Germline V gene data show CDR1 as SQVTM and CDR2 as ANQGSEA. The ends lost 7 bases at V and 11 bases at J; junction bases unmatched: 9. This chain connects TRBV29-1 to TRBJ1-1; TRBD1 agrees at 11 bases. This receptor was taken from a human donor with alopecia areata. Sequenced input: NKG2D-high CD8+ T cells sorted from blood. The CDR3 DNA follows: TGCAGCGCAGGGACAGGGGGTAGTCGGGCTTTCTTT. Its translation is CSAGTGGSRAFF.